This T cell receptor beta chain was documented in a study of cytomegalovirus exposure and HLA in healthy donors. With 5 bases removed from V and 0 bases from J, the gap between germline ends came to 12 bases. The CDR3 spans 16 residues. The V gene's germline CDR1 is SGHNT and CDR2 YYREEE (reference sequence). Study outcomes and limitations: Differences between HLA loci emerged in a later analysis of TCR association rates, with DRB1 most and HLA-C fewest.

This clone has more than one count but fewer than ten. Its cognate antigen is unknown. PCR employed 60 Vbeta and 13 Jbeta primers. This table comes from immunoSEQ multiplex PCR, and its TCRdb copy is limited to in-frame clones, with some not included. This table holds approximately 150,000 clones, about four fifths found once. The chain has TRBV5-4 and TRBJ1-6; D not certain. This receptor was taken from a woman aged 25 to 45 in good health and CMV-seropositive. The sequencing sample was made of PBMCs. In DNA, the CDR3 is TGTGCCAGCAGTCGGGGAGGATTCTCCTATAATTCACCCCTCCACTTT. Its translation: CASSRGGFSYNSPLHF.